This TCR beta chain comes out of a study of blood T cell repertoires in COVID-19. Study-wide context: Sites in the United States, Italy and Spain provided acute and convalescent COVID-19 samples. The analysed material was cDNA or gDNA that came from T cells, B-cell-depleted T cells, or PBMCs.

Trimming removed 6 bases from V and 6 bases from J; junction bases left unmatched: 12. The CDR3 sequence is 17 residues long. Per the germline V gene, CDR1 is MNHEY and CDR2 is SVGEGT. As originally analysed: The authors estimated nucleated cell counts from reference gene primer amplification. Some clones are missing from TCRdb's copy, which holds only in-frame ones; the method was immunoSEQ multiplex PCR. V and J calls and clone size are as listed in that table; D and trimming were resolved from the DNA. The repertoire has approximately 100,000 clones, approximately 80% of them found once; the top ten carry 11% to 15%. This clone was recorded only once.

The V call is TRBV6-2 or TRBV6-3, the J call TRBJ1-6, with TRBD1 identical over 9 bases. This sequence originates from a woman aged 60-75 years with acute or convalescent COVID-19. The sequenced sample consisted of peripheral blood. CDR3 protein: CASSLIPMTGGNSPLHF. DNA of the CDR3: TGTGCCAGCAGCCTAATTCCGATGACAGGGGGTAATTCACCCCTCCACTTT.